The clone carrying this T cell receptor (beta chain) has more than one count but fewer than ten. The antigen is undetermined. This sample stems from a study of identical twins. Regarding the study as a whole: A partial confounding effect on zero-insertion analyses could come from invariant MAIT and iNKT cells.

The trim removed 7 bases at V and 7 bases at J, leaving 10 bases unmatched. CDR3 length equals 16 residues. CDR1 and CDR2 (germline): SNHLY, FYNNEI. Every one of the donors was a healthy Caucasian. TCRdb reprocessed the 5' RACE reads via MiXCR and lists one record per CDR3 protein. The sample holds some 560,000 distinct CDR3 sequences, nearly 10% seen once. The same data also contributed to another study, on yellow fever vaccine responses in identical twins. That investigation notes: Convergence reportedly seemed to mark part of the twins' vaccine T cell response, with personalization marking the rest.

Sequencing was performed on PBMCs. This receptor was identified in a woman aged 18-29 years in good health. This chain links TRBV2 with TRBJ2-1, with 13 bases lining up with TRBD2. DNA for the CDR3: TGTGCCAGCACCCTAAGGGGGACTAGCGGGAATAATGAGCAGTTCTTC. Residues: CASTLRGTSGNNEQFF. Full variable domain (remainder filled in from reference TRBV2 and TRBJ2-1): EPEVTQTPSHQVTQMGQEVILRCVPISNHLYFYWYRQILGQKVEFLVSFYNNEISEKSEIFDDQFSVERPDGSNFTLKIRSTKLEDSAMYFCASTLRGTSGNNEQFFGPGTRLTVL.